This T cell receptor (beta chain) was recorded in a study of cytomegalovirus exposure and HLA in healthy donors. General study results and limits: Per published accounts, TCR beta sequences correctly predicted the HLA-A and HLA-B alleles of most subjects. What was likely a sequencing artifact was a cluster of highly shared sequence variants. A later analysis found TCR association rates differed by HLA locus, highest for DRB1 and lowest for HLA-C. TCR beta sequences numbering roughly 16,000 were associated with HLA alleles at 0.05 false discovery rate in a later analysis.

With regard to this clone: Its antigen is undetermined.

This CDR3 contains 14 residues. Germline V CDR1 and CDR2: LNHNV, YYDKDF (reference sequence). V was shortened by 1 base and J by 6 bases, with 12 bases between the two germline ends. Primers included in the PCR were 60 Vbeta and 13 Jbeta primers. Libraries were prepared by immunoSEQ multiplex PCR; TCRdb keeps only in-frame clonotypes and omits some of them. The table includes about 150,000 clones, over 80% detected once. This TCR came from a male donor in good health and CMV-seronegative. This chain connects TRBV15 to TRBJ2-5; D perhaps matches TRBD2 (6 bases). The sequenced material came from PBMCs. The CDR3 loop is CATSRVGGEKTQYF. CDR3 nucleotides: TGTGCCACCAGCAGAGTTGGCGGGGAAAAGACCCAGTACTTC. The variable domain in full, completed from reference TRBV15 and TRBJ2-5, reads DAMVIQNPRYQVTQFGKPVTLSCSQTLNHNVMYWYQQKSSQAPKLLFHYYDKDFNNEADTPDNFQSRRPNTSFCFLDIRSPGLGDTAMYLCATSRVGGEKTQYFGPGTRLLVL.